This T cell receptor (beta chain) was captured in a study of blood T cell repertoires in COVID-19. The length of the CDR3 is 13 residues. Between the trimmed V and J ends, which lost 7 bases and 1 base, there was a span of 8 bases. Germline-derived CDR1 and CDR2 are LGHNT and FRNRAP. The method was immunoSEQ multiplex PCR; TCRdb's version includes in-frame clones alone and lacks a portion of them. The profile covers 150,000 to 200,000 clones, with about 88% appearing a single time and around 19% taken by the ten largest. This clone was detected only a few times. The sample comprised peripheral blood. V usage is TRBV12-5 and J usage is TRBJ2-1; D remains ambiguous. The TCR sequence derives from an elderly woman with acute or convalescent COVID-19. DNA of the CDR3: TGTGCTAGTGCCAGTGAATCCTACAATGAGCAGTTCTTC. Translating gives CASASESYNEQFF.